This T cell receptor (beta chain) was sequenced for a study of post-analysis software for immune sequencing data. Broader study findings: Compared with controls, patients had more of about five TRBV segments, including TRBV5-6, TRBV5-1 and TRBV20-1.

This clonotype was seen a handful of times. Its antigen is unknown. Sequencing libraries made from TCR beta cDNA carried unique molecular identifiers. In TCRdb, the PCR reads were re-called with MiXCR into one record per CDR3 protein. Of more than 450,000 distinct CDR3 sequences in the sample, roughly 34% are singletons; the top ten hold 5% to 6%. V was cut by 8 bases and J by 7 bases, with 18 bases left in between. The germline gives CDR1 MNHNS, CDR2 SASEGT. CDR3 size: 15 residues. The clonotype was recovered from a girl aged 2-17 years with multiple sclerosis. The sequenced sample consisted of blood. This chain connects TRBV6-1 to TRBJ1-6; D is uncertain. The CDR3 reads CASARNPAVNSPLHF. CDR3 sequence (DNA): TGTGCCAGCGCTCGGAACCCGGCAGTCAATTCACCCCTCCACTTT.